What follows are 24 T cell receptor beta chains derived from one specimen sequenced in a study of cytomegalovirus exposure and HLA in healthy donors. In the PCR, 60 Vbeta and 13 Jbeta primers were used. Using immunoSEQ multiplex PCR, the repertoire was profiled, and TCRdb retains in-frame clones only, with some absent. This sample has approximately 89,000 clones, with around 84% found just once. Material for sequencing was PBMCs. The receptors stem from a human donor in good health.

The chain carries TRBV4-2 and TRBJ2-5, with a weak D call TRBD2 (7 bases). Between the trimmed V and J ends, which lost 2 bases and 3 bases, there was a span of 28 bases. Germline CDR1 is LGHNA and CDR2 is YNFKEQ. The CDR3 extends over 20 amino acids. CDR3: CASSQRGGTGLSLGEETQYF. In DNA, the CDR3 is TGTGCCAGCAGCCAAAGGGGGGGCACGGGGCTTTCTCTAGGGGAAGAGACCCAGTACTTC.

This chain joins TRBV7-8 and TRBJ2-7; D is unresolved. The CDR3 is 15 amino acids. Trimming removed 1 base at V and 3 bases at J, with 13 bases between. Per the germline V gene, CDR1 is SGHVS and CDR2 is FQNEAQ. CDR3 DNA: TGTGCCAGCAGCTTAGATTTCCCCCCGTACTACGAGCAGTACTTC. This translates into CASSLDFPPYYEQYF. Full variable domain (rest looked up from reference TRBV7-8 and TRBJ2-7): GAGVSQSPRYKVAKRGQDVALRCDPISGHVSLFWYQQALGQGPEFLTYFQNEAQLDKSGLPSDRFFAERPEGSVSTLKIQRTQQEDSAVYLCASSLDFPPYYEQYFGPGTRLTVT.

The chain recombines TRBV11-1 with TRBJ2-2, with D possibly being TRBD2 (5 bases). The CDR3 runs 15 residues. The ends were cut back, 2 bases at V and 2 bases at J, with 9 bases in the middle. Per germline, CDR1 SGHAT and CDR2 FQDESV (reference sequence). CDR3 in DNA: TGTGCCAGCAGCTTACTAGCCGGAAACACCGGGGAGCTGTTTTTT. Translated, it gives CASSLLAGNTGELFF.

The CDR3 region is CASSRGLQGIGMAQHF. CDR3 in DNA: TGTGCCAGCAGCCGAGGCTTACAGGGCATTGGAATGGCCCAGCATTTT. The chain recombines TRBV4-2 with TRBJ1-5; possible D gene TRBD1, 6 bases. CDR1 and CDR2 (germline): LGHNA, YNFKEQ. CDR3 length equals 16 residues. V gave up 4 bases and J gave up 11 bases, with 24 bases separating them.

J is TRBJ1-2 and V is TRBV29-1; D not certain. The CDR3 runs to 11 residues. Germline V gene data show CDR1 as SQVTM and CDR2 as ANQGSEA. V gave up 7 bases and J gave up 8 bases, with 14 bases separating them. In nucleotides, the CDR3 is TGCAGCGGCTCCCTGACGGGGGGCTACACCTTC. This sequence encodes CSGSLTGGYTF.

The rearrangement joins TRBV5-6 to TRBJ2-5, with 8 bases identical to TRBD2. The junction had 5 bases not matched to a gene; V was cut back by 0 bases and J by 4 bases. In germline, CDR1 is SGHDT, CDR2 YYEEEE. The CDR3 is made up of 15 amino acids. The CDR3 loop is CASSLASSGRETQYF. The CDR3 nucleotides are TGTGCCAGCAGCTTGGCCAGCAGCGGGAGAGAGACCCAGTACTTC.

The rearrangement links TRBV27 to TRBJ1-6; 9 nucleotides agree with TRBD1. CDR1 and CDR2 (germline): MNHEY, SMNVEV (reference sequence). This CDR3 region has 15 residues. The junction had 6 bases not matched to a gene; V was cut back by 5 bases and J by 7 bases. CDR3 protein: CASSPGTGRNSPLHF. The CDR3 nucleotides are TGTGCCAGCAGTCCCGGGACAGGGCGCAATTCACCCCTCCACTTT.

The chain uses TRBV14 and TRBJ1-5, with TRBD1 matching 12 bases. The CDR3 has 17 amino acids. Germline assignment: CDR1 SGHDN and CDR2 FVKESK. Trimming removed 0 bases from V and 6 bases from J; junction bases left unmatched: 6. Here the CDR3 DNA reads TGTGCCAGCAGCCAAGAGGGGGGACAGGGGGCTAGTCAGCCCCAGCATTTT. Translating gives CASSQEGGQGASQPQHF.

This clone was recorded once. This CDR3 is CASRGGSNANTGELFF. CDR3 bases: TGTGCCAGTAGGGGGGGGAGTAACGCGAACACCGGGGAGCTGTTTTTT. This chain links TRBV19 with TRBJ2-2, with 7 nucleotides matching TRBD2. With V trimmed by 6 bases and J by 0 bases, 7 bases remained unmatched. This CDR3 contains 16 residues. CDR1 and CDR2 from the germline V gene are LNHDA and SQIVND (reference sequence). The full variable domain, in which reference TRBV19 and TRBJ2-2 provide the parts outside the CDR3, is DGGITQSPKYLFRKEGQNVTLSCEQNLNHDAMYWYRQDPGQGLRLIYYSQIVNDFQKGDIAEGYSVSREKKESFPLTVTSAQKNPTAFYLCASRGGSNANTGELFFGEGSRLTVL.

The chain has TRBV5-4 and TRBJ2-7; 7 nucleotides match TRBD2. The CDR3 sequence is 14 residues long. CDR1 is SGHNT and CDR2 is YYREEE in the germline V gene (reference sequence). J lost 0 bases, V lost 4 bases, and 4 bases had no gene match. The DNA for the CDR3 is TGTGCCAGCAGCCCCTGGACTAGCTCCTACGAGCAGTACTTC. It translates to CASSPWTSSYEQYF.

J is TRBJ2-3 and V is TRBV19, with 9 bases that match TRBD1. The trim removed 6 bases at V and 2 bases at J, leaving 12 bases unmatched. Germline values: CDR1 LNHDA, CDR2 SQIVND (reference sequence). This CDR3 has 17 amino acids. The CDR3 nucleotides read TGTGCCAGTAGCCCGCTCACTACAGGGGGCTACACAGATACGCAGTATTTT. Residues: CASSPLTTGGYTDTQYF.

J is TRBJ2-1 and V is TRBV27, with 7 positions matching TRBD1. V was clipped by 5 bases and J by 4 bases; unmatched bases: 5. Germline CDR1 MNHEY, CDR2 SMNVEV (reference sequence). This CDR3 is built from 14 residues. The CDR3 here is CASSKGQNYNEQFF. CDR3 bases: TGTGCCAGCAGTAAGGGACAGAATTACAATGAGCAGTTCTTC.

The chain joins TRBV18 to TRBJ2-1, with a possible D match to TRBD1 (5 bases). V lost 6 bases to trimming and J lost 3 bases, with 12 bases between them. This CDR3 contains 14 residues. Germline CDR1 reads KGHSH; CDR2 reads LQKENI. The CDR3 bases are TGTGCCAGCTCTCCTCTAGACAGCTACAATGAGCAGTTCTTC. It is translated as CASSPLDSYNEQFF.

This clone was seen a few times. The genes are TRBV19 and TRBJ1-2; the D gene is possibly TRBD1 (5 bases). CDR1 and CDR2 (germline): LNHDA, SQIVND (reference sequence). The ends were cut back, 10 bases at V and 3 bases at J, with 12 bases in the middle. This CDR3 contains 12 residues. The CDR3 DNA is TGTGCCACTCGTCAGGGCGACTATGGCTACACCTTC. Protein sequence: CATRQGDYGYTF.

Here the CDR3 DNA reads TGTGCCAGCAGTGTGGACACCAATCAGCCCCAGCATTTT. This sequence encodes CASSVDTNQPQHF. The J gene is TRBJ1-5, the V gene TRBV6-4, with D possibly TRBD1 on 5 matching bases. The V end was cut by 4 bases, the J end by 3 bases, with 7 bases between. Germline V gene lookup returns CDR1 MRHNA and CDR2 SNTAGT. This CDR3 region has 13 residues.

The chain links TRBV7-2 to TRBJ1-2; 8 positions match TRBD1. CDR1 and CDR2 (germline): SGHTA, FQGNSA. This CDR3 has 14 amino acids. The V gene end was trimmed by 0 bases and the J gene end by 8 bases; junction bases not matched to a gene: 5. Here the CDR3 reads CASSLARGLWGYTF. The CDR3 region has the DNA TGTGCCAGCAGCTTAGCCAGGGGGCTGTGGGGCTACACCTTC.

The chain carries TRBV4-1 and TRBJ2-7; TRBD1 might be the D (5 bases). The CDR3 is 15 amino acids. Germline CDR1 reads MGHRA; CDR2 reads YSYEKL. V shed 4 bases and J shed 1 base, with 14 bases lying between them. Here the CDR3 DNA reads TGCGCCAGCAGCCCAGGGTCAGGGCTATCCTACGAGCAGTACTTC. Protein product: CASSPGSGLSYEQYF.

The V and J genes are TRBV9 and TRBJ2-7; a weak D match, TRBD1 (5 bases). Germline V gene data show CDR1 as SGDLS and CDR2 as YYNGEE. Trimming shortened V by 3 bases and J by 0 bases, and 13 bases separated the two germline ends. CDR3 size: 15 residues. The CDR3 DNA reads TGTGCCAGCAGCGCCCCAGGGTCCCTCTCCTACGAGCAGTACTTC. Protein: CASSAPGSLSYEQYF.

The CDR3 is CASSAGDRQETQYF. CDR3 nucleotide sequence: TGTGCCAGCAGCGCGGGGGACCGACAAGAGACCCAGTACTTC. The rearrangement joins TRBV7-9 to TRBJ2-5, with TRBD2 matching 7 bases. This CDR3 contains 14 residues. CDR1 and CDR2 from the germline V gene are SEHNR and FQNEAQ (reference sequence). The junction had 5 bases not matched to a gene; V was cut back by 5 bases and J by 2 bases.

The V call is TRBV11-2, the J call TRBJ2-1, with TRBD2 identical over 13 bases. CDR1 SGHAT and CDR2 FQNNGV come from the germline V gene. CDR3 length equals 16 residues. V lost 5 bases, J lost 5 bases, and 6 bases stayed unmatched. The DNA of the CDR3 is TGTGCCAGCAGCCCAATACTAGCGGGAGGGGACAATGAGCAGTTCTTC. It yields the protein CASSPILAGGDNEQFF.

The gene calls are TRBV7-8 and TRBJ1-2, with a tentative D call TRBD1 (6 bases). Germline V gene sequence: CDR1 SGHVS, CDR2 FQNEAQ. V was pared by 6 bases and J by 0 bases, with 14 bases between. The CDR3 runs 15 residues. CDR3 nucleotide sequence: TGTGCCAGCAGTCGCGGACAGTTAACTAACTATGGCTACACCTTC. Its translation: CASSRGQLTNYGYTF. The full variable domain, rest sourced from reference TRBV7-8 and TRBJ1-2, is GAGVSQSPRYKVAKRGQDVALRCDPISGHVSLFWYQQALGQGPEFLTYFQNEAQLDKSGLPSDRFFAERPEGSVSTLKIQRTQQEDSAVYLCASSRGQLTNYGYTFGSGTRLTVV.

The chain links TRBV9 to TRBJ2-3, with TRBD2 matching 7 bases. V gave up 0 bases and J gave up 2 bases; unmatched junction bases: 3. This CDR3 has 15 residues. CDR1 is SGDLS and CDR2 is YYNGEE in the germline V gene. The CDR3 DNA is TGTGCCAGCAGCGTAGCTGGGGGGGTCACAGATACGCAGTATTTT. Protein: CASSVAGGVTDTQYF. Full variable domain (rest looked up from reference TRBV9 and TRBJ2-3): DSGVTQTPKHLITATGQRVTLRCSPRSGDLSVYWYQQSLDQGLQFLIQYYNGEERAKGNILERFSAQQFPDLHSELNLSSLELGDSALYFCASSVAGGVTDTQYFGPGTRLTVL.

The gene calls are TRBV6-5 and TRBJ2-3; TRBD2 might be the D (6 bases). Germline loops: CDR1 MNHEY, CDR2 SVGAGI. Deletions cut 5 bases from V and 8 bases from J, with 11 bases between. This CDR3 region has 12 residues. CDR3 protein: CASSPFGGTQYF. In nucleotides, the CDR3 is TGTGCCAGCAGTCCCTTCGGGGGTACGCAGTATTTT.

This clone came up a few times. The V call is TRBV5-6, the J call TRBJ1-1, with D perhaps matching TRBD1 (6 bases). Between the trimmed V and J ends, which lost 5 bases and 1 base, there was a span of 9 bases. CDR3 length: 13 amino acids. CDR1 SGHDT and CDR2 YYEEEE come from the germline V gene. CDR3 residues: CASRTRGNTEAFF. The CDR3 nucleotides are TGTGCCAGCAGAACCAGGGGGAACACTGAAGCTTTCTTT.